This is a list of T cell receptor beta chains from one sample in a study of T-cell reconstitution after alpha-beta-depleted transplantation in children. In TCRdb, the PCR reads were re-called with MiXCR into one record per CDR3 protein. The top ten hold over 25% of the sample, which has fewer than 550,000 distinct CDR3 sequences, roughly 15% seen once. The source material was PBMCs, mostly from graft donor cells, sampled 360 days after TCRalphabeta/CD19-depleted stem cell transplant. The source is a boy younger than two who had a stem cell transplant for Wiskott-Aldrich syndrome, so the T cells may come from the graft donor. CDR3s leave out the opening cysteine and the closing phenylalanine or tryptophan. A D gene is named only where the DNA matches it firmly.

J | V | D | CDR3
TRBJ2-5 | TRBV12-3/TRBV12-4 | NA | ASSSSLQETQY
TRBJ2-3 | TRBV24-1 | TRBD1 | ATSDPGQGMDTQY
TRBJ1-2 | TRBV10-2 | NA | ASSEPPIGYGYT
TRBJ2-6 | TRBV12-3/TRBV12-4 | TRBD2 | ASSRVLTSGGSGANVLT
TRBJ1-3 | TRBV4-3 | NA | ASSQDGGDGNTIY
TRBJ2-7 | TRBV4-1 | NA | ASSQERHEASYEQY
TRBJ2-6 | TRBV29-1 | NA | SVETPHAQGISGANVLT
TRBJ2-3 | TRBV28 | TRBD2 | ASSTAGGGQDTQY
TRBJ1-1 | TRBV29-1 | NA | SVEDLFDSTEAF
TRBJ2-5 | TRBV20-1 | TRBD1 | SAQGQELEETQY
TRBJ2-7 | TRBV30 | TRBD2 | AWSLPGGLRYEQY
TRBJ1-1 | TRBV12-3/TRBV12-4 | TRBD1 | ASSLDRGRTEAF
TRBJ2-7 | TRBV7-8 | NA | ASSLGVSPYDSYEQY
TRBJ1-4 | TRBV15 | NA | ATTGRANEKLF
TRBJ2-7 | TRBV7-2 | TRBD2 | ASSRTSGSSYEQY
TRBJ2-1 | TRBV7-2 | TRBD2 | ASSLALRGGYNEQF
TRBJ2-5 | TRBV29-1 | NA | SVYRGGETQY
TRBJ2-5 | TRBV9 | TRBD1 | ASSVGQGRQETQY
TRBJ2-2 | TRBV12-3/TRBV12-4 | NA | ASSPGQPDTGELF
TRBJ2-3 | TRBV10-1 | TRBD2 | ASSGGSGSTDTQY
TRBJ2-4 | TRBV12-3/TRBV12-4 | NA | ASREVPGNIQY
TRBJ2-1 | TRBV20-1 | NA | SARSPPILRTNVNEQF
TRBJ2-1 | TRBV28 | NA | ASSLEYGASSYNEQF
TRBJ1-5 | TRBV6-5 | NA | ASSYSPRDQPQH
TRBJ2-7 | TRBV27 | TRBD2 | ASKVPASGGYEQY
TRBJ1-2 | TRBV12-3/TRBV12-4 | NA | ASSPRGYYGYT
TRBJ1-6 | TRBV6-6 | NA | ASSYDRRGSYNSPLH
TRBJ2-1 | TRBV7-2 | TRBD2 | ASSSSGRAFYNEQF
TRBJ2-4 | TRBV10-2 | NA | ASSEAGLWAKNIQY
TRBJ2-7 | TRBV25-1 | NA | ASSPKGPREQY
TRBJ2-5 | TRBV11-2 | TRBD2 | ASSLVQAATSGGVRGETQY
TRBJ2-5 | TRBV3-1 | NA | ASSQETSGYQETQY
TRBJ1-6 | TRBV3-1 | NA | ASSGNNRPLH
TRBJ2-7 | TRBV20-1 | TRBD2 | SAGRVAGREQY
TRBJ2-2 | TRBV18 | NA | ASSPTGTNTGELF
TRBJ2-7 | TRBV5-1 | NA | ASSLVSTFLTYEQY
TRBJ2-2 | TRBV27 | NA | ASSFGGYTGELF
TRBJ1-6 | TRBV7-9 | TRBD1 | ASGGTGTGNSPLH
TRBJ2-7 | TRBV28 | TRBD1 | ASSSGTGLSYEQY
TRBJ2-5 | TRBV24-1 | TRBD2 | ATSGSGTSGSKETQY
TRBJ2-1 | TRBV11-1 | TRBD2 | ASSEYRFELAGTNEQF
TRBJ2-5 | TRBV28 | NA | ASSLGFGAQQETQY
TRBJ2-5 | TRBV29-1 | NA | SAEGEGGARTQETQY
TRBJ2-3 | TRBV5-1 | TRBD2 | ASSGGLTSPSTDTQY
TRBJ1-5 | TRBV20-1 | NA | SARQGTPNQPQH
TRBJ2-2 | TRBV5-1 | NA | ASSLVGGEGERELF
TRBJ2-7 | TRBV27 | NA | ASSLAPQQFPDYEQY
TRBJ2-1 | TRBV12-3/TRBV12-4 | TRBD2 | ASSQTSGSLDEQF
TRBJ1-6 | TRBV5-1 | NA | ASSLSPGGSPLH
TRBJ1-2 | TRBV5-1 | TRBD1 | ASSYGTGGSYGYT
TRBJ2-1 | TRBV3-1 | NA | ASSLSLKPSYNEQF
TRBJ2-7 | TRBV4-3 | NA | ASSQDLGTSYEQY
TRBJ2-1 | TRBV20-1 | TRBD2 | SALSGLAGGENEQF
TRBJ2-7 | TRBV20-1 | NA | SATTGIFYEQY
TRBJ2-7 | TRBV15 | TRBD2 | ATSRVGAGGPYEQY
TRBJ2-1 | TRBV10-3 | TRBD1 | ATNRGLDNEQF
TRBJ2-3 | TRBV6-5 | NA | ASSYGGGTDTQY
TRBJ2-1 | TRBV12-3/TRBV12-4 | NA | ASSSRTYNEQF
TRBJ2-5 | TRBV3-1 | TRBD2 | AISFPLLAGGRGETQY
TRBJ2-2 | TRBV9 | NA | ASSSPDLENTGELF